Listed here are 32 T cell receptor beta chains from one sample, sequenced in a study of cytomegalovirus exposure and HLA in healthy donors. PCR used 60 Vbeta primers and 13 Jbeta primers. The data were produced by immunoSEQ multiplex PCR, yet TCRdb's version contains in-frame clones alone and is incomplete. The sample comprises about 120,000 clones, roughly 80% of which are singletons, and about 3.3% rests with the top ten. Sequencing input: PBMCs. Receptor source: a woman aged 25 to 39 in good health and CMV-seropositive.

The chain recombines TRBV28 with TRBJ2-2; TRBD1 matches 8 bases. The trim removed 2 bases at V and 7 bases at J, leaving 9 bases unmatched. The germline gives CDR1 MDHEN, CDR2 SYDVKM. The CDR3 is 16 residues long. The DNA for the CDR3 is TGTGCCAGCAGTTTAAAGCGCCAGGGGGCGGGCGGGGAGCTGTTTTTT. This gives the protein CASSLKRQGAGGELFF.

This clone was observed a handful of times. This chain joins TRBV4-3 and TRBJ1-1; 7 bases are a match to TRBD1. V shed 4 bases, J shed 0 bases, and the junction held 14 bases outside the gene matches. This CDR3 has 18 residues. Germline CDR1 reads LGHNA; CDR2 reads YSLEER. The CDR3, as DNA: TGCGCCAGCAGCCCCGACGGGCAAGGGACAGACATGAACACTGAAGCTTTCTTT. Translation gives CASSPDGQGTDMNTEAFF.

This chain links TRBV13 with TRBJ2-7, with TRBD2 matching over 8 bases. V shed 6 bases and J 5 bases; nucleotides not matched to a gene: 9. The CDR3 has 14 amino acids. Germline V gene sequence: CDR1 PRHDT, CDR2 FYEKMQ (reference sequence). This chain's CDR3 is CASSSSGGPHEQYF. CDR3 nucleotide sequence: TGTGCCAGCAGTTCGTCGGGGGGGCCCCACGAGCAGTACTTC.

The chain links TRBV5-1 to TRBJ2-5, with D unresolved. This CDR3 comprises 15 residues. In germline, CDR1 is SGHRS, CDR2 YFSETQ. Deletions cut 2 bases from V and 3 bases from J, with 14 bases between. The CDR3 protein is CASSLYPDGEETQYF. The DNA of the CDR3 is TGCGCCAGCAGCTTATACCCTGACGGAGAAGAGACCCAGTACTTC.

This chain connects TRBV30 to TRBJ1-1, with 10 bases matching TRBD1. The CDR3 covers 17 residues. J lost 2 bases, V lost 3 bases, and 12 bases had no gene match. CDR1 is GTSNPN and CDR2 is SVGIG in the germline V gene (reference sequence). The DNA for the CDR3 is TGTGCCTGGAGAGCTCCAGGGACAGGGGTCCCTAACACTGAAGCTTTCTTT. Translation: CAWRAPGTGVPNTEAFF.

The rearrangement joins TRBV10-3 to TRBJ2-1, with D perhaps matching TRBD2 (6 bases). This CDR3 contains 14 residues. V lost 4 bases to trimming and J lost 3 bases, with 10 bases between them. Germline CDR1 reads ENHRY; CDR2 reads SYGVKD. The CDR3 sequence: CAISVGGVYNEQFF. CDR3 DNA sequence: TGTGCCATCAGTGTCGGGGGAGTCTACAATGAGCAGTTCTTC.

This clone occurred a few times. This chain uses TRBV6-5 with TRBJ2-7; no firm D call. The CDR3 is 14 residues long. CDR1 MNHEY and CDR2 SVGAGI come from the germline V gene. Trimming removed 4 bases at V and 0 bases at J, with 10 bases between. CDR3 coding DNA: TGTGCCAGCAGTTCAGAGGTGGCCTCCTACGAGCAGTACTTC. Translation: CASSSEVASYEQYF.

This chain's CDR3 is CATGPGGPYEQYF. CDR3 bases: TGTGCCACGGGCCCGGGGGGTCCCTACGAGCAGTACTTC. The chain recombines TRBV6-1 with TRBJ2-7; 7 positions agree with TRBD2. The CDR3 is made up of 13 amino acids. The V and J ends lost 10 bases and 2 bases, in that order; junction bases with no gene match: 8. Germline values: CDR1 MNHNS, CDR2 SASEGT.

The V and J genes are TRBV9 and TRBJ1-3; D possibly corresponds to TRBD1 (6 bases). The germline V gene has CDR1 SGDLS and CDR2 YYNGEE. V was shortened by 3 bases and J by 3 bases, with 13 bases between the two germline ends. The CDR3 is 15 residues long. In nucleotides, the CDR3 is TGTGCCAGCAGCGCCGGAGGACAGTATGGAAACACCATATATTTT. Encoded protein: CASSAGGQYGNTIYF.

There are a few counts of this clone. V usage is TRBV6-1 and J usage is TRBJ1-2; 8 positions agree with TRBD1. Germline trimming cut 5 bases from V and 4 bases from J; bases unmatched to any gene: 9. The CDR3 is 15 amino acids. The V gene's germline CDR1 is MNHNS and CDR2 SASEGT. This chain's CDR3 is CASSIRTGGGYGYTF. The CDR3 DNA reads as TGTGCCAGCAGTATTCGCACAGGGGGGGGCTATGGCTACACCTTC.

The CDR3 sequence: CATGTALGEKLFF. DNA of the CDR3: TGTGCCACCGGAACAGCATTAGGAGAAAAACTGTTTTTT. V and J are TRBV10-3 and TRBJ1-4, with D unclear. With 10 bases removed from V and 8 bases from J, the gap between germline ends came to 17 bases. Germline CDR1 reads ENHRY; CDR2 reads SYGVKD. The CDR3 loop spans 13 amino acids.

The V gene is TRBV21-1, the J gene TRBJ2-7; the tabulated D call, TRBD1, remains unverified against the DNA. TRBV21-1 is a documented pseudogene. This CDR3 comprises 15 residues. The CDR3 spells CASSKGGHGSYEQYF. In nucleotides, the CDR3 is TGTGCCAGCAGCAAAGGAGGACACGGATCCTACGAGCAGTACTTC.

The V gene is TRBV7-9, the J gene TRBJ2-3, with D perhaps TRBD2 (6 bases). This CDR3 has 14 residues. The germline gives CDR1 SEHNR, CDR2 FQNEAQ (reference sequence). V shed 6 bases and J shed 3 bases, with 13 bases lying between them. The CDR3 protein is CASRIGGRTDTQYF. The CDR3 DNA is TGTGCCAGCAGAATCGGAGGGAGGACAGATACGCAGTATTTT.

This clone was detected only a few times. The V gene is TRBV4-1, the J gene TRBJ1-3; 7 bases match TRBD1. Germline V lookup: CDR1 MGHRA, CDR2 YSYEKL. Trimming cost V 1 base and J 4 bases; bases outside gene matches: 1. The CDR3 covers 14 residues. CDR3 sequence (DNA): TGCGCCAGCAGCCAAGGACAGGGAGGAAACACCATATATTTT. The encoded protein is CASSQGQGGNTIYF.

The rearrangement joins TRBV16 to TRBJ2-3, with a tentative D call TRBD1 (5 bases). Germline V gene lookup returns CDR1 KGHSY and CDR2 FQNENV. CDR3 length: 15 amino acids. V lost 4 bases, J lost 2 bases, and 13 bases lay in between. The CDR3 DNA reads TGTGCCAGCAGCCTTCAGGCAGGGATCACAGATACGCAGTATTTT. Translated, it gives CASSLQAGITDTQYF.

This clone appeared a few times. The chain recombines TRBV5-4 with TRBJ1-4; 9 bases agree with TRBD1. This CDR3 contains 15 residues. V was pared by 4 bases and J by 6 bases, with 7 bases of the junction left unmatched. Germline-derived CDR1 and CDR2 are SGHNT and YYREEE (reference sequence). The CDR3 loop is CASSTTGGGDEKLFF. The CDR3 region has the DNA TGTGCCAGCAGCACCACAGGGGGCGGGGATGAAAAACTGTTTTTT.

CDR3 sequence (DNA): TGTGCCAGCACAGGAAATCCTGGAAACACCATATATTTT. Protein: CASTGNPGNTIYF. The chain is built from TRBV2 and TRBJ1-3; D gene ambiguous. CDR1 is SNHLY, CDR2 FYNNEI, per germline. The CDR3 contains 13 residues. V lost 7 bases to trimming and J lost 2 bases, with 9 bases between them.

The V gene is TRBV5-1, the J gene TRBJ2-3; possible D gene TRBD1, 5 bases. This CDR3 is 16 amino acids long. V lost 5 bases to trimming and J lost 1 base, with 17 bases between them. Germline V lookup: CDR1 SGHRS, CDR2 YFSETQ. The CDR3 sequence: CASSRTTARGTDTQYF. CDR3 DNA sequence: TGCGCCAGCAGTCGAACGACAGCTCGAGGCACAGATACGCAGTATTTT.

V and J are TRBV30 and TRBJ1-2; D gene uncertain. The CDR3 has 12 residues. Trimming took 0 bases from V and 4 from J, leaving 6 bases between them. Looked up from germline, CDR1 is GTSNPN and CDR2 is SVGIG (reference sequence). The CDR3 DNA is TGTGCCTGGAGTGTAACACCCTATGGCTACACCTTC. Translating gives CAWSVTPYGYTF.

The chain carries TRBV2 and TRBJ2-5; D is undetermined. The DNA end lines up better with TRBJ2-7; the J call may be wrong. The CDR3 is 13 amino acids. Per germline, CDR1 SNHLY and CDR2 FYNNEI. The CDR3 coding sequence is TGTGCCAGCACAACCGACCCTGGGCCCGAGCAGTACTTC. It translates to CASTTDPGPEQYF.

The chain couples TRBV28 to TRBJ2-7, with D perhaps TRBD2 (6 bases). Germline assignment: CDR1 MDHEN and CDR2 SYDVKM. The CDR3 covers 14 residues. V was shortened by 5 bases and J by 1 base, with 12 bases between the two germline ends. Here the CDR3 DNA reads TGTGCCAGCAGTGGCCCAGGGAGGTCCTACGAGCAGTACTTC. Amino acid sequence: CASSGPGRSYEQYF.

The gene calls are TRBV4-1 and TRBJ1-2; 7 bases align to TRBD1. The CDR3 is made up of 14 amino acids. With 4 bases clipped from V and 5 bases from J, the junction kept 7 bases outside the gene matches. Germline V gives CDR1 MGHRA, CDR2 YSYEKL. CDR3 sequence (DNA): TGCGCCAGCAGCCCGATGACAGGGATATATGGCTACACCTTC. The encoded protein is CASSPMTGIYGYTF.

This clone was detected a few times. The chain uses TRBV19 and TRBJ1-2; D ambiguous. Germline lookup yields CDR1 LNHDA and CDR2 SQIVND (reference sequence). V lost 0 bases and J lost 5, with 4 bases in between. The CDR3 totals 12 residues. The CDR3 reads CASSIDRYGYTF. CDR3 sequence (DNA): TGTGCCAGTAGTATAGACAGATATGGCTACACCTTC.

The gene calls are TRBV2 and TRBJ1-1; no definite D call. Trimming removed 7 bases from V and 5 bases from J, with 14 bases in between. This CDR3 region has 13 residues. The germline V gene has CDR1 SNHLY and CDR2 FYNNEI. As DNA, the CDR3 is TGTGCCAGCAATCCCGGGGAAGTTACTGAAGCTTTCTTT. Its protein is CASNPGEVTEAFF.

The V and J genes are TRBV19 and TRBJ2-2, with 7 bases fitting TRBD1. Trimming at V came to 5 bases and at J to 9 bases, leaving 18 bases not matched to a gene. Germline V gene lookup returns CDR1 LNHDA and CDR2 SQIVND (reference sequence). The CDR3 has 17 residues. CDR3 loop: CASSVSVLRDSSWELFF. In DNA form, the CDR3 reads TGTGCCAGTAGTGTATCGGTTCTAAGGGACAGTTCCTGGGAGCTGTTTTTT.

This chain links TRBV5-1 with TRBJ2-5, with 10 bases lining up with TRBD2. CDR1 is SGHRS, CDR2 YFSETQ, per germline. The CDR3 totals 17 residues. After removal of 4 bases from V and 4 bases from J, the junction contained 13 bases not matched to a gene. CDR3 protein: CASSRLAGGPDGETQYF. CDR3 in DNA: TGCGCCAGCAGCCGCTTAGCGGGGGGCCCCGATGGAGAGACCCAGTACTTC.

The chain joins TRBV6-5 to TRBJ2-1; tentatively, D is TRBD2 (6 bases). V lost 2 bases and J 10 bases, leaving 15 bases between the germline ends. The CDR3 has 14 residues. CDR1 and CDR2 (germline): MNHEY, SVGAGI. CDR3 DNA: TGTGCCAGCAGTTACAGCCTTATCCGGGGGGAGCAGTTCTTC. It is translated as CASSYSLIRGEQFF.

The CDR3 sequence is CASTRWAPNYGYTF. For the CDR3, the DNA is TGTGCCAGCACGCGATGGGCGCCTAACTATGGCTACACCTTC. V is TRBV7-3 and J is TRBJ1-2; D call uncertain. This CDR3 has 14 amino acids. With 7 bases removed from V and 0 bases from J, the gap between germline ends came to 12 bases. Germline CDR1 and CDR2: SGHTA and FQGTGA.

The chain carries TRBV6-1 and TRBJ1-2, with unresolved D. Looked up from germline, CDR1 is MNHNS and CDR2 is SASEGT. Trimming took off 3 bases at V and 2 bases at J, with 16 bases between the two ends. The CDR3 runs 16 residues. CDR3: CASSDWRGGGNYGYTF. The DNA of the CDR3 is TGTGCCAGCAGTGATTGGAGAGGTGGTGGAAACTATGGCTACACCTTC.

This sequence joins TRBV28 and TRBJ1-2; maybe TRBD1 (5 bases). The V end was cut by 7 bases, the J end by 7 bases, with 19 bases between. Germline V gives CDR1 MDHEN, CDR2 SYDVKM. The CDR3 has 14 amino acids. CDR3 protein: CASTDSGSGFGYTF. DNA for the CDR3: TGTGCCAGCACCGACTCAGGGTCGGGTTTTGGCTACACCTTC.

V and J are TRBV28 and TRBJ1-5; 7 bases match TRBD1. The germline V gene has CDR1 MDHEN and CDR2 SYDVKM. After removal of 5 bases from V and 3 bases from J, the junction contained 7 bases not matched to a gene. The CDR3 consists of 15 residues. The CDR3, as DNA: TGTGCCAGCAGTGAACAGGGGTATAACAATCAGCCCCAGCATTTT. Encoded protein: CASSEQGYNNQPQHF.

V is TRBV2 and J is TRBJ2-5, with 7 bases lining up with TRBD1. The CDR3 spans 15 residues. Germline V gene lookup returns CDR1 SNHLY and CDR2 FYNNEI. V shed 6 bases and J 4 bases; nucleotides not matched to a gene: 11. CDR3 DNA sequence: TGTGCCAGCAGAGGGACAGCCCGCGATCGAGAGACCCAGTACTTC. It encodes CASRGTARDRETQYF.